These T cell receptor beta chains were read from a single sample in a study of blood T cell repertoires in COVID-19. The repertoire was sequenced with immunoSEQ multiplex PCR; TCRdb's copy has only in-frame clones and lacks some. The data contain some 130,000 clones, about 92% of them singletons. The sample comprised peripheral blood. The receptors come from a man aged 45-60 years with active COVID-19. Both conserved end residues are part of each CDR3. D genes are given only for firm matches. Size values are once, few and many counts, or a class for expanded clones, and some rows have none.

.,TRBV11-3,TRBJ1-2,.,CASSRRLVGGANYGYTF,TGTGCCAGCAGCCGCCGTTTGGTAGGGGGAGCTAACTATGGCTACACCTTC
.,TRBV24-1,TRBJ2-1,.,CATSDSHRDGSLYNEQFF,TGTGCCACCAGTGATTCCCACCGGGACGGGAGTCTCTACAATGAGCAGTTCTTC
.,TRBV24-1,TRBJ2-5,.,CATSDLTSPKTQYF,TGTGCCACCAGTGACCTGACTAGTCCGAAGACCCAGTACTTC
TRBD1,TRBV5-5,TRBJ2-7,.,CASSFGRLLTGNLNEQYF,TGTGCCAGCAGCTTCGGGCGGCTACTGACAGGGAACCTAAACGAGCAGTACTTC
TRBD1,TRBV7-9,TRBJ2-1,.,CASSRQGGNEQFF,TGTGCCAGCAGCCGACAGGGGGGCAATGAGCAGTTCTTC
.,TRBV19,TRBJ1-5,.,CASSTGGPLNQPQHF,TGTGCCAGTAGCACCGGGGGTCCTCTCAATCAGCCCCAGCATTTT
TRBD2,TRBV5-1,TRBJ2-3,.,CASSFSLAGGTDTQYF,TGCGCCAGCAGCTTCTCTCTAGCGGGCGGCACAGATACGCAGTATTTT
TRBD2,TRBV29-1,TRBJ2-3,.,CSVELLAGRTDTQYF,TGCAGCGTTGAATTGCTAGCGGGAAGGACAGATACGCAGTATTTT
.,TRBV7-6,TRBJ1-6,.,CASSLDQGNNSPLHF,TGTGCCAGCAGCTTAGATCAGGGGAATAATTCACCCCTCCACTTT
TRBD1,TRBV18,TRBJ1-5,.,CASSPLGQGANNQPQHF,TGTGCCAGCTCACCGCTGGGACAGGGGGCTAACAATCAGCCCCAGCATTTT
TRBD1,TRBV9,TRBJ1-6,few,CASSVGGTGHSPLHF,TGTGCCAGCAGCGTAGGGGGGACAGGGCATTCACCCCTCCACTTT
.,TRBV18,TRBJ2-4,.,CASSLDSSIAKNIQYF,TGTGCCAGCTCGCTGGACAGTTCTATAGCCAAAAACATTCAGTACTTC
.,TRBV12-3/TRBV12-4,TRBJ1-5,.,CASSFNPGQPQHF,TGTGCCAGCAGTTTTAACCCCGGTCAGCCCCAGCATTTT
.,TRBV4-2,TRBJ2-1,.,CASSQEALYNEQFF,TGTGCCAGCAGCCAAGAAGCATTATACAATGAGCAGTTCTTC
.,TRBV19,TRBJ1-5,once,CASSRGRGGNQPQHF,TGTGCCAGTAGCAGGGGAAGGGGAGGCAATCAGCCCCAGCATTTT
.,TRBV18,TRBJ1-2,.,CASSPGRDIYGYTF,TGTGCCAGCTCACCCGGCCGGGACATCTATGGCTACACCTTC
TRBD1,TRBV7-2,TRBJ1-6,.,CASSLVAPGQGRGLPLHF,TGTGCCAGCAGCTTAGTCGCTCCCGGACAGGGAAGGGGATTACCCCTCCACTTT
TRBD1,TRBV5-1,TRBJ2-1,once,CASSLLPRQGMDEQFF,TGCGCCAGCAGCTTGCTTCCCCGACAGGGTATGGATGAGCAGTTCTTC
.,TRBV11-3,TRBJ2-1,.,CASSLDEVPSLYNEQFF,TGTGCCAGCAGCTTAGACGAGGTCCCTTCCCTCTACAATGAGCAGTTCTTC
.,TRBV3-1/TRBV3-2,TRBJ2-7,.,CASSQTGYEQYF,TGTGCCAGCAGCCAGACGGGCTACGAGCAGTACTTC
.,TRBV7-8,TRBJ1-3,.,CASMVEGNSGNTIYF,TGTGCCAGCATGGTGGAGGGGAACTCTGGAAACACCATATATTTT
.,TRBV12-3/TRBV12-4,TRBJ2-1,.,CASSLMIVNEQFF,TGTGCCAGCAGCCTTATGATAGTGAATGAGCAGTTCTTC
.,TRBV19,TRBJ1-4,.,CASSANGGEKLFF,TGTGCCAGTAGTGCCAACGGGGGAGAAAAACTGTTTTTT
.,TRBV19,TRBJ1-1,.,CASSIRPGLGTEAFF,TGTGCCAGTAGTATACGGCCTGGACTCGGCACTGAAGCTTTCTTT
TRBD1,TRBV9,TRBJ1-6,.,CASSVDRGTGDSPLHF,TGTGCCAGCAGCGTAGACCGAGGGACAGGAGATTCACCCCTCCACTTT
.,TRBV5-1,TRBJ2-1,.,CASSREGEGQFF,TGCGCCAGCAGTAGGGAGGGGGAGGGGCAGTTCTTC